This entry concerns a single T cell receptor (beta chain). This clonotype was observed at least ten times. Its antigen target is currently unknown. There are no base qualities to consult, and no much larger clone falls within one base. This sample is drawn from a study of glioma-infiltrating T cells (TCRdb year 2016). Background for the entire study: Glioma tissue, non-neoplastic brain tissue and matched peripheral blood mononuclear cells were used as sources from which TCR alpha- and beta-chain repertoires were sequenced. Three low-grade glioma patients, seven or eight primary glioblastoma patients, and three non-glioma patients who contributed non-neoplastic brain tissue made up the paired cohort. To gauge divergence between tissue and blood T-cell populations, every tissue-infiltrating repertoire was compared against the peripheral blood repertoire from the same patient.

On the study overall, not on this receptor specifically: Tissue and blood shared very few CDR3 sequences, a result attributed to high CDR3 diversity and limited sampling. VJ-independent divergence between tissue and blood was found to be below expectation in non-neoplastic patients but above expectation in all gliomas, particularly low-grade gliomas. Group comparisons were based on small numbers of patients: three non-neoplastic, three low-grade glioma and 7 to 9 glioblastoma patients.

Clipping removes 2 bases from V and 5 bases from J, with 13 as the unmatched junction base count. In the germline V gene (reference sequence), CDR1 corresponds to MNHNY and CDR2 to SVGAGI. The CDR3 numbers 17 residues from cysteine through phenylalanine. Just the 51-base CDR3 DNA is kept, in frame starting at base 1. TCR alpha and beta CDR3 regions were amplified with the iRepertoire nested amplicon-rescue multiplex PCR (arm-PCR) platform from RNA. For one-step reverse transcription and amplification, about 90-400 ng of tissue mRNA or PBMC total RNA was used as input. Following bead purification, Illumina adapters were added by a secondary multiplex PCR, and the libraries were gel-purified between 200 and 400 bp. Internal 6-nucleotide barcodes were carried by the libraries and were used for demultiplexing. Libraries were sequenced on an Illumina MiSeq with 2x220 or 2x250 nucleotide paired-end reads. The authors' pipeline ran thus. Paired reads were merged using FLASH 1.2.11 and were aligned to the GRCh37 human genome using BWA-MEM, after which TRA and TRB reads were extracted. An IMGT-derived reference of cassette sequences and CDR3 motifs, with pseudogenes included, was used for V and J assignment. Reads were translated in three frames, and productive CDR3s were defined by a C…FGXG motif without stop codons. Unique combinations of V-J cassette pair and CDR3 amino acid sequence were defined as clonotypes. Hamming distance filtering was applied to reads, with thresholds set by the sequence error rate of each sample in mapped regions. In-frame beta chains were kept once TCRdb had trimmed the public reads at Q25 with fastp and called clones with MiXCR. Every entry covers one CDR3 protein and lists the most common genes and DNA from its rows. In this record, the V and J calls reflect TCRdb's handling and not the investigators' own analysis. The sample table records around 21,000 distinct CDR3 sequences; 20% to 25% of these occur just once. The biggest ten clones account for roughly 14% of the sample.

Sequencing was carried out using glioma tissue, nonneoplastic brain tissue, or PBMCs (not recorded which). The receptor comes from a human donor with low-grade glioma or glioblastoma, undergoing nonglioma brain surgery, or in good health (not recorded which). This sequence uses TRBV6-6 and TRBJ2-5; the junction holds 8 bases that match TRBD2. The CDR3 protein sequence reads: CASSYQFPGGPQETQYF. The nucleotide sequence is TGTGCCAGCAGTTACCAGTTCCCGGGGGGGCCCCAGGAGACCCAGTACTTC.